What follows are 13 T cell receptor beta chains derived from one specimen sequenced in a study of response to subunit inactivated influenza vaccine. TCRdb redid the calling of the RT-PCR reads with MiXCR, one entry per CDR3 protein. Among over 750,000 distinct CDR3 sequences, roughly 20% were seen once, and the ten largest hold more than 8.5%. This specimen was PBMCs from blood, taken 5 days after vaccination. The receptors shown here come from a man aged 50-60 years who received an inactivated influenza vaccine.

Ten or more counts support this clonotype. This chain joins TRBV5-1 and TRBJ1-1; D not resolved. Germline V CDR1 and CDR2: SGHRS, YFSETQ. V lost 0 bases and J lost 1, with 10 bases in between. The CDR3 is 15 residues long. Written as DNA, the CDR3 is TGCGCCAGCAGCTTGGCTACAGATTCGAACACTGAAGCTTTCTTT. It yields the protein CASSLATDSNTEAFF.

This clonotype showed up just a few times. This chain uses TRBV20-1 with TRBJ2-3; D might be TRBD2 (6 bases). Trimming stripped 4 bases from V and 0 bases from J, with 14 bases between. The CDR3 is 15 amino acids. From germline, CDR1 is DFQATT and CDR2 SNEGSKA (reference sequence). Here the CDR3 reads CSATSGLLSTDTQYF. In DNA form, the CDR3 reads TGCAGTGCTACCTCGGGACTCCTTAGCACAGATACGCAGTATTTT.

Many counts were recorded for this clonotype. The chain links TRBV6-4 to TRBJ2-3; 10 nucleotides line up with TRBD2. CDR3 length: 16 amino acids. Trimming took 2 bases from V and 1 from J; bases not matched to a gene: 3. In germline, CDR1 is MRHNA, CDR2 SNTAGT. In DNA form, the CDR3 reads TGTGCCAGCAGTGACGACGGGACTAGCGGCACAGATACGCAGTATTTT. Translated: CASSDDGTSGTDTQYF.

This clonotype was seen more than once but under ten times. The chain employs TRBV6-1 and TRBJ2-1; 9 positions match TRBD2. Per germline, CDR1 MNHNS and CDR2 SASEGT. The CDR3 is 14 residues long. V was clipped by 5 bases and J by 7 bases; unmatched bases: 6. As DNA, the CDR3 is TGTGCCAGCAGTATATCTAGCGGGACTAATGAGCAGTTCTTC. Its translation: CASSISSGTNEQFF.

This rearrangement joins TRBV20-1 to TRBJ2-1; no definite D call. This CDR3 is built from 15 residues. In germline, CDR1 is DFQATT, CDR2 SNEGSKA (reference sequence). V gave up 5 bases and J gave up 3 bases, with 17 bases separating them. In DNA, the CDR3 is TGCAGTGCTCCCGGAACCAGAAATAACTACAATGAGCAGTTCTTC. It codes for CSAPGTRNNYNEQFF.

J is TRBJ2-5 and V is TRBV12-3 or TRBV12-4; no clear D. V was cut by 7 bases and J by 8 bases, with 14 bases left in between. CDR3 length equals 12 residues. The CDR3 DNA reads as TGTGCCAGCACATTCAGGCTAGACACCCAGTACTTC. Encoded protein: CASTFRLDTQYF.

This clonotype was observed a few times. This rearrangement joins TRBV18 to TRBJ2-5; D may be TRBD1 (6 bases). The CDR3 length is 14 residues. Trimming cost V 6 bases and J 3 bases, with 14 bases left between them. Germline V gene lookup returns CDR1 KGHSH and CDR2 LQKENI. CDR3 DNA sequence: TGTGCCAGCTCGGCACAGGGTTGGGAAGAGACCCAGTACTTC. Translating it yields CASSAQGWEETQYF.

The CDR3 sequence: CASSQDIRETQYF. CDR3 bases: TGCGCCAGCAGCCAAGATATCAGAGAGACCCAGTACTTC. The rearrangement links TRBV4-3 to TRBJ2-5; D remains ambiguous. Trimming left V 0 bases short and J 4 bases short, with 6 bases between. The germline CDR1 and CDR2 sequences are LGHNA and YSLEER. There are 13 residues in the CDR3.

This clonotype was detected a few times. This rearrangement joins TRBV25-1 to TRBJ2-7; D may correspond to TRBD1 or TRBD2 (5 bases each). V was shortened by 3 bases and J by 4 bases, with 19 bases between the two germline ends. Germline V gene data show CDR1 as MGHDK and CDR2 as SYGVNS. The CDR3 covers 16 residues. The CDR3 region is CASSDKTGTDWYEQYF. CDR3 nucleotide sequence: TGTGCCAGCAGTGATAAGACCGGGACGGATTGGTACGAGCAGTACTTC.

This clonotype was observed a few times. The CDR3: CAISELAERTYYTDTQYF. DNA of the CDR3: TGTGCCATCAGTGAACTAGCGGAAAGAACCTACTACACAGATACGCAGTATTTT. The rearrangement links TRBV10-3 to TRBJ2-3, with TRBD2 matching 8 bases. CDR1 ENHRY and CDR2 SYGVKD come from the germline V gene. Germline trimming cut 3 bases from V and 2 bases from J; bases unmatched to any gene: 13. The CDR3 has 18 residues.

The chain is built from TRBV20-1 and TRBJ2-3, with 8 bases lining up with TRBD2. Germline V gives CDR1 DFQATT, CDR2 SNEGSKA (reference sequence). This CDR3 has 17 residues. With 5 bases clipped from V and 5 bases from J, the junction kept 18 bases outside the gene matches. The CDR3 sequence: CSAPRPLAGPTLDTQYF. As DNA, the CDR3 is TGCAGTGCTCCCCGCCCCCTAGCGGGCCCAACCCTAGATACGCAGTATTTT.

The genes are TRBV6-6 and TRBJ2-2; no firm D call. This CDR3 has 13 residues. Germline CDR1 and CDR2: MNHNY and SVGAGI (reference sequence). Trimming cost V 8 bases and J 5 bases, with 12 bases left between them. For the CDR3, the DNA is TGTGCCAGCTCGATTCCGGGTACCGGGGAGCTGTTTTTT. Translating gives CASSIPGTGELFF.

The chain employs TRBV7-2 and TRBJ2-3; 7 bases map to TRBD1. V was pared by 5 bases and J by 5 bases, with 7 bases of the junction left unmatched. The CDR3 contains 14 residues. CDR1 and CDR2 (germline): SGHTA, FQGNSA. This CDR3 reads CASSAATGRDTQYF. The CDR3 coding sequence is TGTGCCAGCAGCGCGGCGACAGGGCGAGATACGCAGTATTTT.